Below, 28 T cell receptor beta chains from the same sample are listed, as sequenced in a study of blood T cells in healthy people across ages. Primed by a sample-barcoded 5' primer and a J-beta primer mix, a second PCR proceeded for roughly 6 to 12 cycles. TCRdb reanalysed the 5' RACE reads using MiXCR and keeps one entry per CDR3 protein. The sample holds about 900,000 distinct CDR3 sequences, about 48% seen once. Source material: blood. All receptors derive from a man in his thirties or forties in good health.

The J gene is TRBJ2-1, the V gene TRBV14, with 7 bases aligning to TRBD1. The last part of the DNA fits TRBJ2-7 better; the J call may be wrong. Germline CDR1 reads SGHDN; CDR2 reads FVKESK. The length of the CDR3 is 15 residues. The CDR3 DNA follows: TGTGCCAGCAGCCCGAGGGGGCGTCTGTATTACGAGCAGTACTTC. This encodes CASSPRGRLYYEQYF.

This clonotype was observed a few times. V and J are TRBV7-9 and TRBJ1-2; TRBD1 matches at 8 bases. V gave up 5 bases and J gave up 4 bases; unmatched junction bases: 3. The CDR3 consists of 13 residues. Germline V gene sequence: CDR1 SEHNR, CDR2 FQNEAQ (reference sequence). CDR3 sequence (DNA): TGTGCCAGCAGCAAAGGACAGGGCTATGGCTACACCTTC. Protein: CASSKGQGYGYTF.

The chain is built from TRBV14 and TRBJ2-1; the match to TRBD2 covers 11 bases. Trimming cost V 0 bases and J 10 bases; bases outside gene matches: 14. Germline CDR1 reads SGHDN; CDR2 reads FVKESK. The CDR3 has 18 amino acids. The CDR3 region is CASSQDRPLAGGREEQFF. For the CDR3, the DNA is TGTGCCAGCAGCCAAGATAGGCCCCTAGCGGGGGGCAGGGAGGAGCAGTTCTTC.

This clonotype occurred a few times. The chain links TRBV4-3 to TRBJ2-3; TRBD2 agrees at 7 bases. V was clipped by 0 bases and J by 4 bases; unmatched bases: 4. CDR3 size: 15 residues. CDR1 and CDR2 (germline): LGHNA, YSLEER. The CDR3 spells CASSQDGGVADTQYF. The CDR3 bases are TGCGCCAGCAGCCAAGATGGGGGGGTGGCAGATACGCAGTATTTT.

The J gene is TRBJ2-4, the V gene TRBV6-5, with 9 bases identical to TRBD1. V was pared by 0 bases and J by 2 bases, with 17 bases of the junction left unmatched. Germline V CDR1 and CDR2: MNHEY, SVGAGI. This CDR3 is built from 21 residues. The CDR3 DNA reads TGTGCCAGCAGTTACTCGGGCGGGGCGACAGGGGGGAGCCTAACCAAAAACATTCAGTACTTC. It translates to CASSYSGGATGGSLTKNIQYF.

V and J are TRBV15 and TRBJ1-5; TRBD1 aligns across 7 bases. Germline loops: CDR1 LNHNV, CDR2 YYDKDF (reference sequence). This CDR3 comprises 14 residues. The J segment lost 7 bases and the V segment lost 0 bases, leaving 3 bases of the junction unmatched. The CDR3 protein is CATSRDQGVQPQHF. DNA for the CDR3: TGTGCCACCAGCAGAGATCAGGGGGTACAGCCCCAGCATTTT.

Only a few counts were recorded for this clonotype. The genes are TRBV27 and TRBJ2-1; D remains ambiguous. The V end lost 9 bases, the J end lost 2 bases, and 11 bases lay between the germline ends. This CDR3 has 13 residues. Germline loops: CDR1 MNHEY, CDR2 SMNVEV (reference sequence). CDR3 sequence reads: CASHRSAYNEQFF. In DNA form, the CDR3 reads TGTGCCAGTCATAGATCGGCCTACAATGAGCAGTTCTTC.

This clonotype was counted between two and nine times. The V gene is TRBV29-1, the J gene TRBJ2-3; tentatively, D is TRBD1 (7 bases). Trimming pared 4 bases from V and 4 bases from J, leaving 15 bases between. This CDR3 region has 14 residues. Germline assignment: CDR1 SQVTM and CDR2 ANQGSEA. CDR3: CSVVTGDRADTQYF. In nucleotides, the CDR3 is TGCAGCGTTGTGACGGGGGACAGAGCAGATACGCAGTATTTT.

The CDR3 sequence is CASSFSKGYRNTEAFF. In DNA, the CDR3 is TGTGCCAGCAGTTTTTCGAAGGGCTACAGGAACACTGAAGCTTTCTTT. The chain employs TRBV12-3 or TRBV12-4 and TRBJ1-1; D is uncertain. V was cut by 3 bases and J by 1 base, with 15 bases left in between. This CDR3 region has 16 residues.

This chain links TRBV6-1 with TRBJ2-1; 8 bases align to TRBD1. With 8 bases clipped from V and 2 bases from J, the junction kept 8 bases outside the gene matches. Germline CDR1 is MNHNS and CDR2 is SASEGT. CDR3 length equals 15 residues. The CDR3 region is CASQVQGATYNEQFF. The CDR3 nucleotides are TGTGCCAGCCAGGTGCAGGGGGCTACCTACAATGAGCAGTTCTTC.

The chain combines TRBV10-3 with TRBJ2-5, with 9 bases matching TRBD1. The J call may be faulty, since TRBJ2-7 better matches the DNA end. The germline V gene encodes CDR1 ENHRY and CDR2 SYGVKD. This CDR3 has 15 residues. CDR3 in amino acids: CAISEPGTGNYEQYF. The CDR3 DNA reads TGTGCCATCAGTGAGCCCGGGACAGGGAACTACGAGCAGTACTTC.

The chain carries TRBV5-1 and TRBJ2-5; 9 nucleotides match TRBD1. Germline CDR1 SGHRS, CDR2 YFSETQ. With V trimmed by 5 bases and J by 2 bases, 7 bases remained unmatched. The length of the CDR3 is 15 residues. The CDR3 spells CASSRDRDLQETQYF. The CDR3 DNA reads as TGCGCCAGCAGTCGGGACAGGGATTTACAAGAGACCCAGTACTTC.

The rearrangement joins TRBV4-3 to TRBJ2-1; D might be TRBD1 (5 bases). Germline loops: CDR1 LGHNA, CDR2 YSLEER. Trimming took off 3 bases at V and 12 bases at J, with 18 bases between the two ends. The CDR3 extends over 14 amino acids. In nucleotides, the CDR3 is TGCGCCAGCAGCCAGTTGGGCAGTGCCCAGGGGCAGTTCTTC. Protein: CASSQLGSAQGQFF.

This chain connects TRBV12-3 or TRBV12-4 to TRBJ2-2; TRBD1 matches at 10 bases. With 8 bases clipped from V and 4 bases from J, the junction kept 7 bases outside the gene matches. CDR3 size: 15 residues. CDR3 residues: CASGDRGAGTGELFF. The CDR3 region has the DNA TGTGCCAGCGGGGACAGGGGCGCGGGCACCGGGGAGCTGTTTTTT.

The chain uses TRBV21-1 and TRBJ2-5; the table names TRBD1, a call not compared with the DNA. TRBV21-1 is classified as a pseudogene. CDR3 size: 14 residues. This CDR3 is CASNPAGTQETQYF. The CDR3 nucleotides read TGTGCCAGCAACCCGGCTGGGACACAAGAGACCCAGTACTTC.

The chain joins TRBV11-2 to TRBJ2-1, with D unclear. CDR1 and CDR2 (germline): SGHAT, FQNNGV. The CDR3 is 11 residues long. Trimming removed 7 bases from V and 3 bases from J, with 4 bases in between. The CDR3 protein is CASTDYNEQFF. The DNA of the CDR3 is TGTGCCAGCACCGACTACAATGAGCAGTTCTTC.

The CDR3 bases are TGTGCCAGCAGACCACGGGAGGCCACTGAAGCTTTCTTT. It is translated as CASRPREATEAFF. V gene TRBV12-3 or TRBV12-4 combines with J gene TRBJ1-1; D gene unclear. The CDR3 is 13 residues long. V was clipped by 6 bases and J by 4 bases, with 12 bases between them.

This clonotype was counted only a few times. The chain carries TRBV4-1 and TRBJ2-5, with 8 bases identical to TRBD2. The CDR3 contains 14 residues. Germline trimming cut 3 bases from V and 4 bases from J; bases unmatched to any gene: 4. The V gene's germline CDR1 is MGHRA and CDR2 YSYEKL. CDR3 residues: CASSQAAGVETQYF. The CDR3 DNA sequence: TGCGCCAGCAGCCAGGCAGCGGGGGTAGAGACCCAGTACTTC.

This chain connects TRBV20-1 to TRBJ1-5; D possibly corresponds to TRBD1 (5 bases). V was clipped by 8 bases and J by 3 bases, with 17 bases between them. The CDR3 is 14 residues long. Germline-derived CDR1 and CDR2 are DFQATT and SNEGSKA (reference sequence). The CDR3 sequence is CSLGPRAVNQPQHF. The CDR3 bases are TGCAGTCTGGGACCCAGGGCAGTCAATCAGCCCCAGCATTTT.

This clonotype has only a few counts. The J gene is TRBJ1-1, the V gene TRBV6-2 or TRBV6-3; 7 nucleotides match TRBD1. CDR1 and CDR2 from the germline V gene are MNHEY and SVGEGT. The junction had 5 bases not matched to a gene; V was cut back by 10 bases and J by 3 bases. CDR3 length equals 12 residues. This chain's CDR3 is CATTGWDTEAFF. The CDR3 bases are TGTGCCACGACAGGGTGGGACACTGAAGCTTTCTTT.

This clonotype occurred a few times. V and J are TRBV6-2 or TRBV6-3 and TRBJ2-5, with D perhaps matching TRBD1 or TRBD2 (5 bases each). The ends were cut back, 6 bases at V and 2 bases at J, with 22 bases in the middle. The CDR3 loop spans 17 amino acids. Looked up from germline, CDR1 is MNHEY and CDR2 is SVGEGT. DNA for the CDR3: TGTGCCAGCAGCTTCCCCGCAGGACGGGGCGTACAAGAGACCCAGTACTTC. Protein product: CASSFPAGRGVQETQYF.

This chain connects TRBV5-1 to TRBJ2-3, with D tentatively TRBD2 (6 bases). The CDR3 runs to 14 residues. Trimming took off 0 bases at V and 6 bases at J, with 11 bases between the two ends. Per germline, CDR1 SGHRS and CDR2 YFSETQ. The CDR3 here is CASSLAGTWDTQYF. The DNA of the CDR3 is TGCGCCAGCAGCTTGGCCGGGACTTGGGATACGCAGTATTTT.

This sequence joins TRBV7-8 and TRBJ1-5, with TRBD1 identical over 7 bases. Germline CDR1 SGHVS, CDR2 FQNEAQ. V lost 2 bases and J lost 4; bases outside the gene matches: 5. The CDR3 spans 15 residues. Written as DNA, the CDR3 is TGTGCCAGCAGCTTATATAGGGGGCGGAATCAGCCCCAGCATTTT. It codes for CASSLYRGRNQPQHF.

This clonotype was seen more than once but under ten times. This sequence joins TRBV7-9 and TRBJ2-3, with a weak D call TRBD2 (6 bases). V lost 5 bases and J 0 bases, leaving 12 bases between the germline ends. Germline V gene data show CDR1 as SEHNR and CDR2 as FQNEAQ (reference sequence). The CDR3 covers 15 residues. For the CDR3, the DNA is TGTGCCAGCAGCGAGGGACTGACTAGCACAGATACGCAGTATTTT. Amino acids: CASSEGLTSTDTQYF.

The CDR3 reads CASSRTGMGSNYGYTF. The CDR3 DNA reads TGTGCCAGCAGCAGGACAGGGATGGGCAGTAACTATGGCTACACCTTC. This rearrangement joins TRBV5-6 to TRBJ1-2; 8 bases are a match to TRBD1. V lost 4 bases to trimming and J lost 1 base; unmatched junction nucleotides: 9. CDR1 and CDR2 from the germline V gene are SGHDT and YYEEEE. The CDR3 totals 16 residues.

The chain carries TRBV10-3 and TRBJ2-1; 10 nucleotides match TRBD2. CDR1 and CDR2 (germline): ENHRY, SYGVKD. With V trimmed by 4 bases and J by 1 base, 10 bases remained unmatched. The CDR3 runs 18 residues. The CDR3 loop reads CAISGERGGSRSYNEQFF. CDR3 in DNA: TGTGCCATCAGTGGTGAGCGGGGGGGCTCTCGGTCCTACAATGAGCAGTTCTTC.

The chain uses TRBV28 and TRBJ1-4; perhaps TRBD1 as D (5 bases). The CDR3 extends over 15 amino acids. Germline CDR1 is MDHEN and CDR2 is SYDVKM. Trimming cost V 6 bases and J 8 bases, with 19 bases left between them. CDR3 DNA sequence: TGTGCCAGCAGGGGTCCCGGGGGGACGGAGGAAAAACTGTTTTTT. Translated, it gives CASRGPGGTEEKLFF.

V gene TRBV2 combines with J gene TRBJ2-3; 9 bases map to TRBD2. Germline V CDR1 and CDR2: SNHLY, FYNNEI. The J segment lost 1 base and the V segment lost 4 bases, leaving 3 bases of the junction unmatched. CDR3 size: 15 residues. The DNA for the CDR3 is TGTGCCAGCAGTGTTAAGCGGGGGGGCACAGATACGCAGTATTTT. It codes for CASSVKRGGTDTQYF.